Listed below are T cell receptor beta chains from one sample, sequenced in a study of T-cell memory formation after mild COVID-19. TCRdb recomputed calls from the 5' RACE reads with MiXCR, one row per CDR3 protein. The table includes 55,000 to 70,000 distinct CDR3 sequences, about 30% detected once. Sequencing was done on a sample of PBMCs or a T cell subset sorted from them (not recorded which). These receptor sequences come from a man aged 18 to 29 who had mild COVID-19 (a few samples of this study predate the infection). Cell type and time point are not known. Each CDR3 is given with its conserved first and last residue. The D gene is left open where the match is weak. Clone size, where shown, is once, few, many, or a class for clones that have expanded.

clone_size	v_call	j_call	cdr3_length	d_call	cdr3_aa	cdr3_nt
NA	TRBV4-3	TRBJ2-5	16	NA	CASSQDGLAAQETQYF	TGCGCCAGCAGCCAAGATGGGTTGGCGGCCCAAGAGACCCAGTACTTC
few	TRBV13	TRBJ2-1	12	NA	CASSFVRNEQFF	TGTGCCAGCAGCTTCGTAAGAAATGAGCAGTTCTTC
NA	TRBV12-3/TRBV12-4	TRBJ2-3	13	NA	CASRKDLTDTQYF	TGTGCCAGCCGGAAAGACCTCACAGATACGCAGTATTTT
NA	TRBV6-5	TRBJ2-7	14	TRBD1	CASSLTGGNTEQYF	TGTGCCAGCAGTTTGACAGGGGGGAATACCGAGCAGTACTTC
few	TRBV12-3/TRBV12-4	TRBJ2-5	13	NA	CASRNPKWETQYF	TGTGCCAGCAGAAACCCAAAGTGGGAGACCCAGTACTTC
NA	TRBV20-1	TRBJ1-4	15	NA	CSAGEQEATNEKLFF	TGCAGTGCTGGTGAGCAGGAGGCAACTAATGAAAAACTGTTTTTT
NA	TRBV6-5	TRBJ1-3	14	TRBD1	CASSRTGAGNTIYF	TGTGCCAGCAGTCGGACAGGGGCTGGAAACACCATATATTTT
few	TRBV29-1	TRBJ2-1	10	TRBD2	CSVERGGQFF	TGCAGCGTTGAACGGGGGGGGCAGTTCTTC
once	TRBV5-1	TRBJ1-1	15	NA	CASSTTGVLNTEAFF	TGCGCCAGCAGCACCACAGGAGTCCTAAACACTGAAGCTTTCTTT
NA	TRBV27	TRBJ1-1	15	TRBD1	CASSLGNRGWTEAFF	TGTGCCAGCAGTTTGGGGAACAGGGGGTGGACTGAAGCTTTCTTT
NA	TRBV7-8	TRBJ2-7	12	NA	CASSPPSYEQYF	TGTGCCAGCAGCCCACCGTCCTACGAGCAGTACTTC
few	TRBV12-3/TRBV12-4	TRBJ2-3	15	TRBD2	CASSPPSGGADTQYF	TGTGCCAGCAGTCCCCCTAGCGGGGGGGCGGATACGCAGTATTTT
NA	TRBV14	TRBJ2-5	15	TRBD1	CASSQLAGQGETQYF	TGTGCCAGCAGCCAACTCGCCGGACAGGGAGAGACCCAGTACTTC
NA	TRBV30	TRBJ1-4	10	NA	CAWRGTELFF	TGTGCCTGGAGGGGGACGGAACTGTTTTTT
NA	TRBV2	TRBJ2-7	16	TRBD1	CASSGGTGAPSYEQYF	TGTGCCAGCAGTGGGGGGACAGGGGCCCCATCCTACGAGCAGTACTTC
NA	TRBV4-1	TRBJ1-2	16	TRBD1	CASSHRTGPLPDGYTF	TGCGCCAGCAGCCACCGGACAGGGCCCCTTCCGGATGGCTACACCTTC
NA	TRBV7-6	TRBJ2-2	15	TRBD2	CASSPRGGPTGELFF	TGTGCCAGCAGCCCGCGGGGGGGCCCTACCGGGGAGCTGTTTTTT
NA	TRBV10-3	TRBJ2-5	15	NA	CAISPRQSKGEDQYF	TGTGCCATCAGCCCAAGACAGAGCAAAGGGGAGGACCAGTACTTC
few	TRBV19	TRBJ1-2	15	TRBD1	CASSITPGGLAGYTF	TGTGCCAGTAGTATAACCCCAGGGGGACTGGCTGGCTACACCTTC
NA	TRBV7-2	TRBJ2-3	13	NA	CASSTLSTDTQYF	TGTGCCAGCAGCACCCTGAGCACAGATACGCAGTATTTT
NA	TRBV12-3/TRBV12-4	TRBJ2-2	16	TRBD1	CASRTPGQGDTGELFF	TGTGCCAGCAGAACTCCGGGACAGGGGGACACCGGGGAGCTGTTTTTT
NA	TRBV5-6	TRBJ2-2	16	NA	CASSSYVGGELGELFF	TGTGCCAGCAGCTCGTACGTGGGGGGCGAACTCGGGGAGCTGTTTTTT
NA	TRBV11-2	TRBJ2-1	16	TRBD2	CASSGTSGGAYNEQFF	TGTGCCAGCAGCGGGACTAGCGGGGGGGCCTACAATGAGCAGTTCTTC
few	TRBV6-5	TRBJ2-3	14	TRBD2	CASSQRGPEYTQYF	TGTGCCAGCAGCCAGCGGGGGCCCGAGTATACGCAGTATTTT
NA	TRBV20-1	TRBJ2-3	15	NA	CSASDLGASTDTQYF	TGCAGTGCTAGCGATTTAGGGGCTAGCACAGATACGCAGTATTTT
few	TRBV10-3	TRBJ1-1	15	NA	CAISETPGPGTEAFF	TGTGCCATCAGTGAGACCCCGGGACCGGGCACTGAAGCTTTCTTT
NA	TRBV6-5	TRBJ1-5	15	TRBD1	CASSLGTGERQPQHF	TGTGCCAGCAGCCTTGGGACAGGGGAACGACAGCCCCAGCATTTT
few	TRBV10-2	TRBJ2-7	16	TRBD2	CASSPRERGGLYEQYF	TGCGCCAGCAGCCCTAGAGAGCGGGGGGGCTTGTACGAGCAGTACTTC
few	TRBV5-1	TRBJ2-5	15	TRBD1	CASSHLDREQETQYF	TGCGCCAGCAGCCACCTGGACAGGGAGCAAGAGACCCAGTACTTC
NA	TRBV25-1	TRBJ2-3	13	NA	CASGGTGEDTQYF	TGTGCCAGCGGAGGGACCGGGGAAGATACGCAGTATTTT
few	TRBV7-9	TRBJ1-2	12	TRBD1	CASMTGPMGYTF	TGTGCCAGCATGACAGGGCCCATGGGCTACACCTTC
NA	TRBV5-5	TRBJ2-7	14	NA	CASSPPGRSAEQYF	TGTGCCAGCAGCCCCCCGGGACGGTCGGCCGAGCAGTACTTC
few	TRBV4-1	TRBJ2-3	14	TRBD2	CASSQAASGGPQYF	TGCGCCAGCAGCCAAGCCGCTAGCGGGGGCCCGCAGTATTTT
NA	TRBV2	TRBJ2-1	14	NA	CASPGQGSYNEQFF	TGTGCCTCCCCCGGGCAGGGGTCCTACAATGAGCAGTTCTTC
few	TRBV7-2	TRBJ2-3	16	NA	CASRPAGWGATDTQYF	TGTGCCAGCAGGCCGGCTGGGTGGGGGGCCACAGATACGCAGTATTTT
few	TRBV20-1	TRBJ2-5	15	TRBD2	CSATHEAGGGETQYF	TGCAGTGCGACCCATGAAGCGGGGGGTGGAGAGACCCAGTACTTC
NA	TRBV6-5	TRBJ1-2	13	NA	CASSFRGDYGYTF	TGTGCCAGCAGTTTTAGGGGCGACTATGGCTACACCTTC
few	TRBV4-1	TRBJ2-7	13	NA	CASSHTRNDEQYF	TGCGCCAGCAGCCATACGAGAAACGACGAGCAGTACTTC
few	TRBV4-1	TRBJ2-4	13	TRBD1	CASSQGQGNIQYF	TGCGCCAGCAGCCAAGGACAGGGAAACATTCAGTACTTC
NA	TRBV7-9	TRBJ2-2	16	NA	CASSTTEITNTGELFF	TGTGCCAGCAGCACGACAGAGATCACGAACACCGGGGAGCTGTTTTTT
NA	TRBV5-1	TRBJ2-7	15	NA	CASSLQGPNTGEQYF	TGCGCCAGCAGCTTGCAGGGTCCGAACACCGGGGAGCAGTACTTC
few	TRBV6-2/TRBV6-3	TRBJ2-4	13	NA	CASTRDRKNIQYF	TGTGCCAGCACGAGAGACAGGAAAAACATTCAGTACTTC